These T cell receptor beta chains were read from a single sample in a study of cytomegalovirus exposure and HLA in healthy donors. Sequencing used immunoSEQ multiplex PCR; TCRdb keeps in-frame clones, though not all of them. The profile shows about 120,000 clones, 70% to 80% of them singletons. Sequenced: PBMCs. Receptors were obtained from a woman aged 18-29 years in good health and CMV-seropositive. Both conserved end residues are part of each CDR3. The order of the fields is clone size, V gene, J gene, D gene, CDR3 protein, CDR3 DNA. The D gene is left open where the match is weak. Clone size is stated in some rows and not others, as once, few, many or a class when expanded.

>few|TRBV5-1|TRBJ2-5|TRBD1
CASSSGTGYQETQYF
TGCGCCAGCAGCTCCGGGACAGGGTACCAAGAGACCCAGTACTTC
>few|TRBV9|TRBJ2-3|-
CASNILALTDTQYF
TGTGCCAGCAACATCCTAGCACTCACAGATACGCAGTATTTT
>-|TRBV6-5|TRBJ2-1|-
CASSTLGGPPRFF
TGTGCCAGCAGTACCCTGGGGGGACCCCCCAGGTTCTTC
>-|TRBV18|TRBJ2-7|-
CASSKVSGDSYEQYF
TGTGCCAGCTCAAAAGTATCGGGAGACTCCTACGAGCAGTACTTC
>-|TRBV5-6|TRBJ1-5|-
CASSLAGNQPQHF
TGTGCCAGCAGCTTGGCCGGGAATCAGCCCCAGCATTTT
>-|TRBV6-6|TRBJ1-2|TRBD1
CASSYEGQNYGYTF
TGTGCCAGCAGTTACGAGGGACAGAACTATGGCTACACCTTC
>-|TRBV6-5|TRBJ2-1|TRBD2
CASNIAGAYNEQFF
TGTGCCAGCAATATAGCGGGAGCCTACAATGAGCAGTTCTTC
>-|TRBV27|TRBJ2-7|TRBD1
CASSSTTGNYEQYF
TGTGCCAGCAGCTCCACGACAGGGAACTACGAGCAGTACTTC
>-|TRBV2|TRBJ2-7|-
CASSVTRVNYEQYF
TGTGCCAGCAGTGTAACCAGGGTCAACTACGAGCAGTACTTC
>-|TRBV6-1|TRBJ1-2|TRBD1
CASILPGQASYGYTF
TGTGCCAGCATCCTTCCGGGACAGGCCAGCTATGGCTACACCTTC
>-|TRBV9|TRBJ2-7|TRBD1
CASSVTGTYEQYF
TGTGCCAGCAGCGTGACAGGGACCTACGAGCAGTACTTC
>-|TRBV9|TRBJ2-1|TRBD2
CASSPGTSGHNNEQFF
TGTGCCAGCAGCCCGGGGACTAGCGGGCATAACAATGAGCAGTTCTTC
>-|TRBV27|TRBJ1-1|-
CASSFGGVMNTEAFF
TGTGCCAGCAGTTTCGGAGGGGTCATGAACACTGAAGCTTTCTTT
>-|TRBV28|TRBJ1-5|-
CASRTPAAGVGNQPQHF
TGTGCCAGCAGGACCCCCGCGGCAGGGGTAGGCAATCAGCCCCAGCATTTT
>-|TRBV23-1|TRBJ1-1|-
CASSPPGGRLNTEAFF
TGCGCCAGCAGTCCACCGGGGGGGCGCCTGAACACTGAAGCTTTCTTT
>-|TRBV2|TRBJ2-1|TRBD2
CASKALAGVVYEQFF
TGTGCCAGCAAGGCGCTAGCGGGGGTCGTCTATGAGCAGTTCTTC
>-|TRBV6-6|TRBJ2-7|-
CASSYGQSTYEQYF
TGTGCCAGCAGTTACGGACAGTCTACCTACGAGCAGTACTTC
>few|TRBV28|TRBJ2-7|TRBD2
CASSPRLAGGLEQYF
TGTGCCAGCAGTCCGCGACTAGCGGGAGGGCTCGAGCAGTACTTC
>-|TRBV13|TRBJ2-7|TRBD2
CASSPLTSGGSYEQYF
TGTGCCAGCAGCCCCCTAACTAGCGGGGGCTCCTACGAGCAGTACTTC
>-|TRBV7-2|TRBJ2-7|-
CASSLGAGSNYEQYF
TGTGCCAGCAGCTTAGGGGCCGGGAGCAACTACGAGCAGTACTTC
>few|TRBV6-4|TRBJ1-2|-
CASSDSRGAGGYTF
TGTGCCAGCAGTGACTCGCGGGGAGCAGGCGGCTACACCTTC
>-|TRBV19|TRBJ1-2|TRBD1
CASSPGQGRNYGYTF
TGTGCCAGTAGTCCTGGACAGGGGAGGAACTATGGCTACACCTTC
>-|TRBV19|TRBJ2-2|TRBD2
CASSTGTSGRAHNTGELFF
TGTGCCAGTAGTACGGGGACTAGCGGGAGGGCCCATAATACCGGGGAGCTGTTTTTT
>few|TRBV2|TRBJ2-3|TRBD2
CASSGEAGGPDTQYF
TGTGCCAGCAGTGGAGAGGCGGGAGGGCCCGATACGCAGTATTTT
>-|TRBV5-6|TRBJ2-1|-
CASSLAGGNEQFF
TGTGCCAGCAGCTTGGCAGGGGGGAATGAGCAGTTCTTC
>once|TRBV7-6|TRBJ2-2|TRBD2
CASSAGLATGELFF
TGTGCCAGCAGCGCTGGACTAGCCACCGGGGAGCTGTTTTTT
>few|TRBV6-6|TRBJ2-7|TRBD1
CASTDGTAISYEQYF
TGTGCCAGCACCGACGGGACAGCTATTTCCTACGAGCAGTACTTC
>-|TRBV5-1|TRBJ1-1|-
CASSADRNTEAFF
TGCGCCAGCAGCGCCGACAGGAACACTGAAGCTTTCTTT